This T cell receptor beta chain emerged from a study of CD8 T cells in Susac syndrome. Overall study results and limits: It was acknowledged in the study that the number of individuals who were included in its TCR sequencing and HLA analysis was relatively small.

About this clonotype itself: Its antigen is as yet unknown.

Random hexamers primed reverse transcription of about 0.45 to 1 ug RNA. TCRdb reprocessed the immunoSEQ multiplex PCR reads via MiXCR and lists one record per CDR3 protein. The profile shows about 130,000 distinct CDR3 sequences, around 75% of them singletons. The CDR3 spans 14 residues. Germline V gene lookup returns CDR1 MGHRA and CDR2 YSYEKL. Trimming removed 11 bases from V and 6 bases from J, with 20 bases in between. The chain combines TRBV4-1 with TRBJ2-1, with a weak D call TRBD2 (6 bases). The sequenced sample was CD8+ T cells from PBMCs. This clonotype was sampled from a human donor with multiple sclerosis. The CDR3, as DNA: TGCGCCTTCAGCCAAGAAGCGGGTGTCAATGAGCAGTTCTTC. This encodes CAFSQEAGVNEQFF.